This record covers a single T cell receptor (beta chain). The antigen is undetermined. The template was genomic DNA from peripheral blood, not RNA. V lost 1 base, J lost 13 bases, and 16 bases lay in between. This CDR3 is 13 amino acids long. In germline, CDR1 is MDHEN, CDR2 SYDVKM. The data are from a study of T cell repertoires in aging, cancer and after chemotherapy. In the study overall: Glioblastoma patients receiving temozolomide-based therapy gave paired samples before and after chemotherapy. Study-wide results and limits: Rebound thymic output was suggested by rising median generation probability during chemotherapy in each cancer cohort.

Rearranged V-D-J TRB sequences were amplified with a mixed TRB-A/B primer pool. TCRdb recomputed calls from the multiplex PCR reads with MiXCR, one row per CDR3 protein. The table records fewer than 650 distinct CDR3 sequences, about 20% of them present only once. The receptor was derived from a human donor with a solid tumor. The J gene is TRBJ1-2, the V gene TRBV28; no definite D call. The sample consisted of blood. As DNA, the CDR3 is TGTGCCAGCAGTTTATCCTCTTTTAAGGGTCCCACCTTC. Translating gives CASSLSSFKGPTF.